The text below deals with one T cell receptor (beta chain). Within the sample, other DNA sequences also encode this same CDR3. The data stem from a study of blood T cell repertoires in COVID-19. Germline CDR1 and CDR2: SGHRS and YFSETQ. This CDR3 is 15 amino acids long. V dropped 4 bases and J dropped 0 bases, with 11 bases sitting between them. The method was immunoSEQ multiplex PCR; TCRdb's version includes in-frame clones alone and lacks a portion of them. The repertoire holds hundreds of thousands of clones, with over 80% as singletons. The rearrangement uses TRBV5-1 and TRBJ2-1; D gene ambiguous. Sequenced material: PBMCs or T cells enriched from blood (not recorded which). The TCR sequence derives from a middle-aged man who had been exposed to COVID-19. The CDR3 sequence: CASSLFTSSYNEQFF. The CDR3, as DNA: TGCGCCAGCAGCCTCTTTACGAGCTCCTACAATGAGCAGTTCTTC.